This T cell receptor beta chain was documented in a study of blood T cell repertoires in COVID-19. As for the study in general: Collection of acute and convalescent COVID-19 samples took place in the United States, Italy and Spain. Sources were T cells, B-cell-depleted T cells, or PBMCs; the material itself was cDNA or gDNA.

CDR1 is MNHEY, CDR2 SMNVEV, per germline (reference sequence). V lost 4 bases, J lost 3 bases, and 15 bases lay in between. The CDR3 runs 15 residues. Recruitment covered some 25 US areas and drew participants whose ages spanned roughly 18 to 100 years. TCRdb's table, derived via immunoSEQ multiplex PCR, lists solely in-frame clones and lacks some. Altogether about 270,000 clones are present, 85% to 90% being singletons, with the ten largest covering 4.1%. Sequenced material: PBMCs or T cells enriched from blood (not recorded which). This sequence originates from a woman in her thirties with acute COVID-19. The V call is TRBV27, the J call TRBJ1-1; a possible D gene is TRBD1 (6 bases). The CDR3 loop reads CASSSDPRGYTEAFF. The CDR3 region has the DNA TGTGCCAGCAGTTCGGACCCAAGGGGGTACACTGAAGCTTTCTTT.